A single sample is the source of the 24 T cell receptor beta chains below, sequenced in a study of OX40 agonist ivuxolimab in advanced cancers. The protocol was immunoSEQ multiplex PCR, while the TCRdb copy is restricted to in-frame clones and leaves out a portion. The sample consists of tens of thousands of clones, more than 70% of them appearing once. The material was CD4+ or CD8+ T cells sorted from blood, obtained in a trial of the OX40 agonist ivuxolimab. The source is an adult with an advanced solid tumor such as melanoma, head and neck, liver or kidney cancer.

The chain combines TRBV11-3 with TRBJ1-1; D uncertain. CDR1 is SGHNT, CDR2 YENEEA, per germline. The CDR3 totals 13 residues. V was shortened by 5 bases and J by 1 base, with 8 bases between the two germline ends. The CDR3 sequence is CASSPRQNTEAFF. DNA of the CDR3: TGTGCCAGCAGCCCCCGACAGAACACTGAAGCTTTCTTT.

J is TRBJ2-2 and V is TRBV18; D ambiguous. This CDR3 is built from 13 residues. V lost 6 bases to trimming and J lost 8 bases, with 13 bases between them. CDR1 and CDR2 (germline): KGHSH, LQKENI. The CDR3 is CASSRERGGELFF. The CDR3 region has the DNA TGTGCCAGCTCCCGCGAACGAGGAGGGGAGCTGTTTTTT.

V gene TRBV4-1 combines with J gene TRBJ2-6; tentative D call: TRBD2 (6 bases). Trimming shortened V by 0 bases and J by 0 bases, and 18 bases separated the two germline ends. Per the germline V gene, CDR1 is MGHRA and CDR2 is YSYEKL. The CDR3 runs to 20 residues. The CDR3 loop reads CASSQDLYTLGGSGANVLTF. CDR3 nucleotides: TGCGCCAGCAGCCAAGATCTCTATACCTTGGGGGGCTCTGGGGCCAACGTCCTGACTTTC.

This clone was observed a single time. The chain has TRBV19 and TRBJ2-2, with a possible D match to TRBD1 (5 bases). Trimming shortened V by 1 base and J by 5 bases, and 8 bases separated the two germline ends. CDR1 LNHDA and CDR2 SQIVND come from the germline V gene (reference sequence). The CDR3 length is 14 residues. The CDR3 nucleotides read TGTGCCAGTAGTATAGGACAGTGGACCGGGGAGCTGTTTTTT. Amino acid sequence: CASSIGQWTGELFF.

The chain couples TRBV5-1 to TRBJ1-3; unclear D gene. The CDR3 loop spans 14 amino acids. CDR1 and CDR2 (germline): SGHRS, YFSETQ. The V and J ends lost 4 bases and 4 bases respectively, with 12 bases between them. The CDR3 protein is CASSQDTAGNTIYF. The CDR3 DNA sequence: TGCGCCAGCAGCCAAGACACGGCCGGAAACACCATATATTTT.

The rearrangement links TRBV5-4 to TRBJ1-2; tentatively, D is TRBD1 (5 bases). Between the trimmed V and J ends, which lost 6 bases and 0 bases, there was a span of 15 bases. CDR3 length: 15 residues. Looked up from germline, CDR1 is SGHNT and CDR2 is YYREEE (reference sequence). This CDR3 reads CASTTPTASNYGYTF. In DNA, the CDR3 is TGTGCCAGCACCACTCCGACAGCCTCTAACTATGGCTACACCTTC.

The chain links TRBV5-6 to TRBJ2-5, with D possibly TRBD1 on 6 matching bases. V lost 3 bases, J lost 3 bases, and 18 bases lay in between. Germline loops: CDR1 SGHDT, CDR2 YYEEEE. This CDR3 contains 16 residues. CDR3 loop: CASSSAYRATKETQYF. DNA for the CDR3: TGTGCCAGCAGCTCTGCTTACAGGGCTACAAAAGAGACCCAGTACTTC.

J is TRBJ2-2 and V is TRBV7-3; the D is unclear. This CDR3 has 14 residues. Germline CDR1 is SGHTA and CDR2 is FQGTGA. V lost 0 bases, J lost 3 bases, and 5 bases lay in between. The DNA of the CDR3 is TGTGCCAGCAGCTTAACTATTGACACCGGGGAGCTGTTTTTT. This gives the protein CASSLTIDTGELFF.

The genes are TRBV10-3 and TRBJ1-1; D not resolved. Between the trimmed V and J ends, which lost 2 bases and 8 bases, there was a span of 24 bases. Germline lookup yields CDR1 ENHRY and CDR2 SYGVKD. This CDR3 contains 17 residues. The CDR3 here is CAISEPGKTRFNEEAFF. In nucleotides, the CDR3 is TGTGCCATCAGTGAGCCCGGTAAGACAAGATTCAACGAGGAAGCTTTCTTT.

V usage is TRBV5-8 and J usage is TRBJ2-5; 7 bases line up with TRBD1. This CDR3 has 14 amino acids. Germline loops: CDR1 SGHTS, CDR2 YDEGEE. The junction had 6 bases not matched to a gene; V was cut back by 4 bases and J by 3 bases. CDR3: CASSPGDREETQYF. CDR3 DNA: TGTGCCAGCAGCCCTGGGGACAGAGAAGAGACCCAGTACTTC.

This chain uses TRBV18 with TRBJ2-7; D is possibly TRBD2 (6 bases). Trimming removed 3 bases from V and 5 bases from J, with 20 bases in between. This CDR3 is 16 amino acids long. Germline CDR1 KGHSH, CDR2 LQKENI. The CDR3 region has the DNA TGTGCCAGCTCACCTCCCGCGGGGTCTTCGGGGGACGAGCAGTACTTC. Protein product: CASSPPAGSSGDEQYF.

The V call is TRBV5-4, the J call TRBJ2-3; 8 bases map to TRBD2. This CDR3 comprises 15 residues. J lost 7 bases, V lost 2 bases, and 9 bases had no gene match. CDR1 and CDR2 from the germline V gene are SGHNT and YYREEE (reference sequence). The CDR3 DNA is TGTGCCAGCAGCTTCGGTAGCGGGGCGTTATATACGCAGTATTTT. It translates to CASSFGSGALYTQYF.

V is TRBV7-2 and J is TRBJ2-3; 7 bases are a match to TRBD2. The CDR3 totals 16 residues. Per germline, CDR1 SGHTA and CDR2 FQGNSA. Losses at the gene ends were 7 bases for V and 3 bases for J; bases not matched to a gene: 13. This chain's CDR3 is CASTRGGRVGTDTQYF. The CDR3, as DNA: TGTGCCAGCACCCGAGGTGGGAGGGTTGGGACAGATACGCAGTATTTT.

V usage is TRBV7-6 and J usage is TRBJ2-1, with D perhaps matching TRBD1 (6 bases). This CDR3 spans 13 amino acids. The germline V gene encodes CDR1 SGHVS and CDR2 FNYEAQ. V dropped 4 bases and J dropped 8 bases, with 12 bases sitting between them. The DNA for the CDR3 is TGTGCCAGCAGCTCTTACAGGGTTCATGAGCAGTTCTTC. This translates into CASSSYRVHEQFF.

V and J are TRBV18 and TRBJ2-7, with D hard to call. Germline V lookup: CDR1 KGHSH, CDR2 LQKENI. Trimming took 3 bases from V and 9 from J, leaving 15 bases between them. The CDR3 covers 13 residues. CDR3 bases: TGTGCCAGCTCACCGGGGAATGGGCAGAGGCAGTACTTC. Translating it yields CASSPGNGQRQYF.

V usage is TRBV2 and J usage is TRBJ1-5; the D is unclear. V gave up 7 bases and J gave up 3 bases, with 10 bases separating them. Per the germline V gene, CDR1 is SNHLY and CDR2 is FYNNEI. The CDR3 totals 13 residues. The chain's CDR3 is CASKGGPNQPQHF. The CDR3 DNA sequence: TGTGCCAGCAAGGGTGGCCCCAATCAGCCCCAGCATTTT.

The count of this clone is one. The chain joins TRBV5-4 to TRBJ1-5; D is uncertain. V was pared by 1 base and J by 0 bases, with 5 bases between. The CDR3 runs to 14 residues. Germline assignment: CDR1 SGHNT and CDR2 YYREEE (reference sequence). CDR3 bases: TGTGCCAGCAGCTTGAAATATAGCAATCAGCCCCAGCATTTT. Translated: CASSLKYSNQPQHF.

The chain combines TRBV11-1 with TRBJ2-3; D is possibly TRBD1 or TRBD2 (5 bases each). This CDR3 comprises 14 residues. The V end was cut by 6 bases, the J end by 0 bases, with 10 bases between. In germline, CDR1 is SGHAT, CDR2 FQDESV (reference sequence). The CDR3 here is CASRGVASTDTQYF. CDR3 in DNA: TGTGCCAGCAGGGGGGTCGCTAGCACAGATACGCAGTATTTT.

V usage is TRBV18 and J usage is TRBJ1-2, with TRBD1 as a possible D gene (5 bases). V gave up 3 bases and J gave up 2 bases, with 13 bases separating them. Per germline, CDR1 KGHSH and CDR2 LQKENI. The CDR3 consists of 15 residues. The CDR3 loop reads CASSPKHGDNYGYTF. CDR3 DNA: TGTGCCAGCTCACCGAAACACGGGGACAACTATGGCTACACCTTC. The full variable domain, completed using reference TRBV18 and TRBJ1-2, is NAGVMQNPRHLVRRRGQEARLRCSPMKGHSHVYWYRQLPEEGLKFMVYLQKENIIDESGMPKERFSAEFPKEGPSILRIQQVVRGDSAAYFCASSPKHGDNYGYTFGSGTRLTVV.

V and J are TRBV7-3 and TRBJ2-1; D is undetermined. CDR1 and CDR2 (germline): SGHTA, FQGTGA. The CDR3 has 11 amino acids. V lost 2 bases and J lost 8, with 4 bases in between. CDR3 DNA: TGTGCCAGCAGCTTAGAGTATGAGCAGTTCTTC. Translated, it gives CASSLEYEQFF.

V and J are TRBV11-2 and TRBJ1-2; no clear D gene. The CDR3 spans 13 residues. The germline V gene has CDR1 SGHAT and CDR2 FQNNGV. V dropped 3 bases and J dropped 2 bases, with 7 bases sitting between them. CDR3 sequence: CASSFVGNYGYTF. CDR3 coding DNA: TGTGCCAGCAGCTTTGTAGGGAACTATGGCTACACCTTC. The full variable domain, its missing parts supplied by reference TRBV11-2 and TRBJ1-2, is EAGVAQSPRYKIIEKRQSVAFWCNPISGHATLYWYQQILGQGPKLLIQFQNNGVVDDSQLPKDRFSAERLKGVDSTLKIQPAKLEDSAVYLCASSFVGNYGYTFGSGTRLTVV.

CDR3 nucleotide sequence: TGTGCCAGCAGTTCGGGGGGGGTCTCCTACGAGCAGTACTTC. Its protein is CASSSGGVSYEQYF. The rearrangement joins TRBV6-5 to TRBJ2-7; 8 bases map to TRBD2. The CDR3 has 14 amino acids. CDR1 is MNHEY and CDR2 is SVGAGI in the germline V gene. The ends lost 4 bases at V and 0 bases at J; junction bases unmatched: 2.

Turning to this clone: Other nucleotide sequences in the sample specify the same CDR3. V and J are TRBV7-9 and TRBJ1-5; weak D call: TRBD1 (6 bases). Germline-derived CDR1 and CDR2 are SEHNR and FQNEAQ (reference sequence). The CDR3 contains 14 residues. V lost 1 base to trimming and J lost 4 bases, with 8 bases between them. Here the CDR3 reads CASSLVGGNQPQHF. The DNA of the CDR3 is TGTGCCAGCAGCTTAGTAGGGGGGAATCAGCCCCAGCATTTT.

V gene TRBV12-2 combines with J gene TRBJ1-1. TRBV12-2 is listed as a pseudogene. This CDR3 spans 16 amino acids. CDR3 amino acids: CASRLESRGEDTEAFF. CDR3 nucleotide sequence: TGTGCAAGTCGCTTAGAGTCGCGGGGGGAAGACACTGAAGCTTTCTTT.